Sequencing of this T cell receptor beta chain was carried out in a study of blood T cells in healthy people across ages. Study-wide findings and caveats: TCR beta diversity, measured per million T cells, fell in a roughly linear way with age.

Trimming took 3 bases from V and 8 from J, leaving 10 bases between them. In germline, CDR1 is DFQATT, CDR2 SNEGSKA (reference sequence). This CDR3 spans 11 amino acids. Primed by a sample-barcoded 5' primer and a J-beta primer mix, a second PCR proceeded for 7 to 11 cycles. TCRdb re-called the 5' RACE reads with MiXCR, one entry per CDR3 protein. The repertoire holds 540,000 or so distinct CDR3 sequences, approximately 30% seen once, with about a fifth in the top ten. There are a few counts of this clonotype. Its antigen is not identified. The chain carries TRBV20-1 and TRBJ1-1, with D possibly TRBD1 on 5 matching bases. Input material: blood. This clonotype was obtained from a woman in her 70s in good health. The CDR3 is CSARTAGEAFF. The DNA for the CDR3 is TGCAGTGCTAGGACAGCAGGAGAAGCTTTCTTT.